Presented here are 22 T cell receptor beta chains from one specimen sequenced in a study of blood T cell repertoires in COVID-19. Produced via immunoSEQ multiplex PCR; TCRdb's table is partial and in-frame only. Altogether 200,000 to 300,000 clones are present, roughly 86% being singletons, with the ten largest covering about 3%. The sample comprised peripheral blood. Source of these receptors: a woman aged 25 to 39 who had recovered from COVID-19.

V and J are TRBV6-5 and TRBJ2-5, with a tentative D call TRBD1 (5 bases). Germline CDR1 reads MNHEY; CDR2 reads SVGAGI. This CDR3 region has 14 residues. The V end lost 2 bases, the J end lost 3 bases, and 10 bases lay between the germline ends. CDR3 in DNA: TGTGCCAGCAGTTACCTCCAGGGCGAAGAGACCCAGTACTTC. The encoded protein is CASSYLQGEETQYF.

The chain uses TRBV9 and TRBJ2-5; TRBD2 agrees at 8 bases. Germline V gene sequence: CDR1 SGDLS, CDR2 YYNGEE. CDR3 length: 16 amino acids. V lost 3 bases, J lost 2 bases, and 9 bases stayed unmatched. CDR3 protein: CASSAQSGGHQETQYF. The CDR3 DNA reads TGTGCCAGCAGCGCGCAAAGCGGGGGCCATCAAGAGACCCAGTACTTC.

The V and J genes are TRBV12-5 and TRBJ1-2, with D maybe TRBD1 (5 bases). V was clipped by 6 bases and J by 4 bases, with 12 bases between them. Germline loops: CDR1 LGHNT, CDR2 FRNRAP. This CDR3 is 13 amino acids long. The CDR3 protein is CASGRGGVYGYTF. Written as DNA, the CDR3 is TGTGCTAGTGGCCGCGGGGGAGTCTATGGCTACACCTTC.

The chain employs TRBV10-3 and TRBJ2-7; perhaps TRBD1 as D (6 bases). Germline V gene sequence: CDR1 ENHRY, CDR2 SYGVKD. The CDR3 extends over 17 amino acids. The V and J ends lost 3 bases and 1 base respectively, with 19 bases between them. The CDR3 sequence: CAISDPWGQGSSYEQYF. The CDR3 DNA reads TGTGCCATCAGTGACCCCTGGGGGCAGGGGTCTTCCTACGAGCAGTACTTC.

In its sample, this clone was seen once. The chain couples TRBV5-4 to TRBJ2-7; D gene uncertain. The CDR3 contains 13 residues. The V end was cut by 1 base, the J end by 0 bases, with 5 bases between. CDR1 and CDR2 (germline): SGHNT, YYREEE (reference sequence). CDR3 protein: CASSLFGSYEQYF. CDR3 sequence (DNA): TGTGCCAGCAGCTTGTTCGGCTCCTACGAGCAGTACTTC.

V is TRBV2 and J is TRBJ2-2; D not resolved. Germline V CDR1 and CDR2: SNHLY, FYNNEI. The CDR3 covers 15 residues. The germline V and J ends were trimmed by 4 bases and 4 bases, with 13 bases remaining between them. Written as DNA, the CDR3 is TGTGCCAGCAGTGGTGAGGTGGTAGGCACCGGGGAGCTGTTTTTT. Protein sequence: CASSGEVVGTGELFF.

This clone was picked up one time. This rearrangement joins TRBV10-1 to TRBJ2-1; 15 bases agree with TRBD2. The CDR3 runs 15 residues. Germline assignment: CDR1 WNHNN and CDR2 SYGVQD (reference sequence). V lost 10 bases and J lost 8; bases outside the gene matches: 9. Written as DNA, the CDR3 is TGCGCCACCGGACTAGCGGGGGGGCCGTTGGATGAGCAGTTCTTC. Translation: CATGLAGGPLDEQFF.

The gene calls are TRBV2 and TRBJ1-3; TRBD1 aligns across 8 bases. V gave up 9 bases and J gave up 8 bases; unmatched junction bases: 9. Per the germline V gene, CDR1 is SNHLY and CDR2 is FYNNEI. CDR3 length equals 13 residues. CDR3 in DNA: TGTGCCAGTGGAGAGGACAGGGAAGACACCATATATTTT. Translated: CASGEDREDTIYF.

The gene calls are TRBV5-1 and TRBJ1-3; 8 bases align to TRBD1. Germline trimming cut 5 bases from V and 0 bases from J; bases unmatched to any gene: 10. The CDR3 runs 17 residues. Germline V gene lookup returns CDR1 SGHRS and CDR2 YFSETQ. CDR3 sequence reads: CASRADRGSSSGNTIYF. DNA of the CDR3: TGCGCCAGCAGGGCTGACAGGGGATCGAGCTCTGGAAACACCATATATTTT.

In this sample, this clone turned up once. The chain carries TRBV5-5 and TRBJ2-7; 8 nucleotides match TRBD1. The V and J ends lost 1 base and 4 bases, in that order; junction bases with no gene match: 1. The CDR3 consists of 13 residues. Germline CDR1 is SGHKS and CDR2 is YYEKEE (reference sequence). The chain's CDR3 is CASSLQGAYEQYF. The CDR3 coding sequence is TGTGCCAGCAGCTTGCAGGGGGCTTACGAGCAGTACTTC.

The J gene is TRBJ2-5, the V gene TRBV4-3; TRBD2 agrees at 7 bases. The ends lost 0 bases at V and 7 bases at J; junction bases unmatched: 5. This CDR3 region has 14 residues. Germline V gene data show CDR1 as LGHNA and CDR2 as YSLEER. This CDR3 reads CASSQDGGGGTQYF. The CDR3 DNA is TGCGCCAGCAGCCAAGATGGCGGGGGAGGGACCCAGTACTTC.

J is TRBJ2-3 and V is TRBV7-9, with 12 bases that match TRBD2. The J segment lost 7 bases and the V segment lost 5 bases, leaving 16 bases of the junction unmatched. This CDR3 is built from 18 residues. The germline CDR1 and CDR2 sequences are SEHNR and FQNEAQ (reference sequence). The CDR3 DNA reads as TGTGCCAGCAGCCTACCTCGGGCTAGCGGGGGGGCCAGTAATACGCAGTATTTT. Amino acid sequence: CASSLPRASGGASNTQYF.

The CDR3 DNA follows: TGCGCCAGCAGGAAACAGGTGGATGGCAATCAGCCCCAGCATTTT. Translated: CASRKQVDGNQPQHF. The chain has TRBV5-1 and TRBJ1-5; tentative D call: TRBD1 (5 bases). The CDR3 is 15 amino acids. Per germline, CDR1 SGHRS and CDR2 YFSETQ. V was pared by 5 bases and J by 2 bases, with 14 bases between.

The chain carries TRBV7-9 and TRBJ2-3; maybe TRBD2 (5 bases). In germline, CDR1 is SEHNR, CDR2 FQNEAQ (reference sequence). The CDR3 is 14 residues long. V lost 3 bases, J lost 2 bases, and 9 bases lay in between. In DNA, the CDR3 is TGTGCCAGCAGCTTCTCGACTAACACAGATACGCAGTATTTT. Translation: CASSFSTNTDTQYF.

The chain employs TRBV7-2 and TRBJ2-5; 9 bases agree with TRBD1. V gave up 3 bases and J gave up 5 bases; unmatched junction bases: 4. This CDR3 is built from 14 residues. Germline-derived CDR1 and CDR2 are SGHTA and FQGNSA. The CDR3, as DNA: TGTGCCAGCAGCTTTAACAGGGGGCGTGAGACCCAGTACTTC. It translates to CASSFNRGRETQYF.

The chain employs TRBV9 and TRBJ2-5; no clear D gene. Germline loops: CDR1 SGDLS, CDR2 YYNGEE. V lost 3 bases and J 5 bases, leaving 8 bases between the germline ends. The CDR3 has 12 residues. The CDR3 bases are TGTGCCAGCAGCGAGAGATGCGAGACCCAGTACTTC. It codes for CASSERCETQYF.

This chain connects TRBV9 to TRBJ1-1; D is perhaps TRBD1 (6 bases). This CDR3 is 15 amino acids long. Germline loops: CDR1 SGDLS, CDR2 YYNGEE. Trimming stripped 4 bases from V and 1 base from J, with 14 bases between. DNA for the CDR3: TGTGCCAGCAGCTCAACGGCAGGGGAGAACACTGAAGCTTTCTTT. This codes for CASSSTAGENTEAFF.

The J gene is TRBJ2-7, the V gene TRBV5-1, with 12 bases fitting TRBD1. J gave up 5 bases and V 2 bases, and 11 bases lay outside the gene matches. This CDR3 comprises 17 residues. Germline CDR1 is SGHRS and CDR2 is YFSETQ. The CDR3 sequence is CASSFGLTGTGGDEQYF. The CDR3 nucleotides are TGCGCCAGCAGCTTCGGGCTTACCGGGACAGGGGGCGACGAGCAGTACTTC.

The gene calls are TRBV2 and TRBJ1-6; D remains unclear. CDR1 SNHLY and CDR2 FYNNEI come from the germline V gene. This CDR3 comprises 14 residues. V was clipped by 4 bases and J by 7 bases, with 11 bases between them. This CDR3 reads CASSAGFGNSPLHF. CDR3 DNA sequence: TGTGCCAGCAGTGCGGGTTTCGGAAATTCACCCCTCCACTTT.

This clone is a singleton in its sample. The J gene is TRBJ1-2, the V gene TRBV15; possible D gene TRBD1, 6 bases. The CDR3 is 13 residues long. The V gene lost 3 bases and the J gene lost 8 bases, with 13 bases spanning the gap. Germline V gene lookup returns CDR1 LNHNV and CDR2 YYDKDF (reference sequence). The CDR3 sequence: CATSSMGAGGYTF. The CDR3 bases are TGTGCCACCAGCAGTATGGGGGCGGGCGGCTACACCTTC.

Only one count was recorded for this clone. V and J are TRBV3-1 (or the pseudogene TRBV3-2) and TRBJ1-4; TRBD1 matches at 7 bases. The CDR3 length is 15 residues. Germline V gene data show CDR1 as LGHDT and CDR2 as YNNKEL (reference sequence). Trimming at V came to 2 bases and at J to 5 bases, leaving 5 bases not matched to a gene. The CDR3 protein is CASSQRQGGNEKLFF. CDR3 coding DNA: TGTGCCAGCAGCCAACGGCAGGGGGGAAATGAAAAACTGTTTTTT.

Worth noting for this clone: The same CDR3 is also encoded by other DNA sequences in this sample. This chain uses TRBV5-1 with TRBJ2-2; 11 nucleotides align to TRBD1. The V and J ends lost 2 bases and 5 bases, in that order; junction bases with no gene match: 5. From germline, CDR1 is SGHRS and CDR2 YFSETQ. CDR3 length: 16 amino acids. For the CDR3, the DNA is TGCGCCAGCAGCTTTCTTGGACAGGGGGCGACCGGGGAGCTGTTTTTT. It codes for CASSFLGQGATGELFF.